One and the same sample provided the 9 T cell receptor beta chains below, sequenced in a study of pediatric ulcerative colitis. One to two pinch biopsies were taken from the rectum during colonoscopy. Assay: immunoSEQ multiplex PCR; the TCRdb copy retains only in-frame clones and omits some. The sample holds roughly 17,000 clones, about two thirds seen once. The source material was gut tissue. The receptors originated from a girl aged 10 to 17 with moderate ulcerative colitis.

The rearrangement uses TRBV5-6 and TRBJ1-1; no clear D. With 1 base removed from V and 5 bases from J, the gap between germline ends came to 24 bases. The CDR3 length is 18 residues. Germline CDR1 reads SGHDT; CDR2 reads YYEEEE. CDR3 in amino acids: CASSLYWLGRDTSTEAFF. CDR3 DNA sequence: TGTGCCAGCAGCTTGTATTGGCTAGGGCGGGATACGTCGACTGAAGCTTTCTTT.

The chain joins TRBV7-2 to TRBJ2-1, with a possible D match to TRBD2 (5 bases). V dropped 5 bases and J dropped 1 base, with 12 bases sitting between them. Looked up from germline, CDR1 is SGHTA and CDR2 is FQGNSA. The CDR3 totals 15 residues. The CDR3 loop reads CASSPGELSYNEQFF. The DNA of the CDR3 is TGTGCCAGCAGCCCCGGGGAGCTATCCTACAATGAGCAGTTCTTC.

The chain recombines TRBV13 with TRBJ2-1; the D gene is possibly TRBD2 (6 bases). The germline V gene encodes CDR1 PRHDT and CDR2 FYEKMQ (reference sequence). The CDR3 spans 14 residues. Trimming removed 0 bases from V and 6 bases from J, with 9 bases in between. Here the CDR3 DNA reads TGTGCCAGCAGCTTAGGCGGGAGTCGCAATGAGCAGTTCTTC. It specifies CASSLGGSRNEQFF. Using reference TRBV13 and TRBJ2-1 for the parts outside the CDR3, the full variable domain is AAGVIQSPRHLIKEKRETATLKCYPIPRHDTVYWYQQGPGQDPQFLISFYEKMQSDKGSIPDRFSAQQFSDYHSELNMSSLELGDSALYFCASSLGGSRNEQFFGPGTRLTVL.

The CDR3 DNA follows: TGCGCCAGCAGCCCTTCGGAGGGTTACAATGAGCAGTTCTTC. It yields the protein CASSPSEGYNEQFF. The chain joins TRBV5-1 to TRBJ2-1, with a possible D match to TRBD2 (6 bases). The CDR3 has 14 amino acids. Trimming pared 4 bases from V and 4 bases from J, leaving 12 bases between. Germline CDR1 and CDR2: SGHRS and YFSETQ.

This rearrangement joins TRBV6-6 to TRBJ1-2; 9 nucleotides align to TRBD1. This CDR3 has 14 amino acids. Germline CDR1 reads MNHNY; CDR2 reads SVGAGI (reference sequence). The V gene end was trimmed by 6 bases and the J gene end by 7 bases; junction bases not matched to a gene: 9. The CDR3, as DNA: TGTGCCAGCAGCACCGGGACAGGGATTGGTGGCTACACCTTC. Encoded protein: CASSTGTGIGGYTF.

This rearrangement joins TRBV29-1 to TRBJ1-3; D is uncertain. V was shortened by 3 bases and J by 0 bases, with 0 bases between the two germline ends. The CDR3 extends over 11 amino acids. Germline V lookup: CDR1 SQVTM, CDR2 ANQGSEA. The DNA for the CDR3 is TGCAGCGTTGACTCTGGAAACACCATATATTTT. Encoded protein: CSVDSGNTIYF.

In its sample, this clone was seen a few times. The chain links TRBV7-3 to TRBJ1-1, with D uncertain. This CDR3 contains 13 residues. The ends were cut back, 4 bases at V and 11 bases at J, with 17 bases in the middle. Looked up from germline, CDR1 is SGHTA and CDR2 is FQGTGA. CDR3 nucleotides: TGTGCCAGCAGCTCAACGAGTGGTTCTACGGCTTTCTTT. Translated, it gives CASSSTSGSTAFF.

In DNA form, the CDR3 reads TGTGCCAGCAGGTTTTCCTCGGGTCTGGGGGCTGAAGCTTTCTTT. Its translation: CASRFSSGLGAEAFF. The V and J genes are TRBV27 and TRBJ1-1; a weak D match, TRBD1 (5 bases). Germline CDR1 MNHEY, CDR2 SMNVEV (reference sequence). V was shortened by 6 bases and J by 6 bases, with 20 bases between the two germline ends. The CDR3 has 15 amino acids.

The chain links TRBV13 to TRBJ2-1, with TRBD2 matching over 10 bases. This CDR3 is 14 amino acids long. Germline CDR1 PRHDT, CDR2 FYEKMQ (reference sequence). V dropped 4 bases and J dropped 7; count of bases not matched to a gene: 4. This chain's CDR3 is CASSSRTSGNEQFF. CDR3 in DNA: TGTGCCAGCAGCTCACGGACTAGCGGTAATGAGCAGTTCTTC. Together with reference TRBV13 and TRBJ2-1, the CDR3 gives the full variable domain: AAGVIQSPRHLIKEKRETATLKCYPIPRHDTVYWYQQGPGQDPQFLISFYEKMQSDKGSIPDRFSAQQFSDYHSELNMSSLELGDSALYFCASSSRTSGNEQFFGPGTRLTVL.